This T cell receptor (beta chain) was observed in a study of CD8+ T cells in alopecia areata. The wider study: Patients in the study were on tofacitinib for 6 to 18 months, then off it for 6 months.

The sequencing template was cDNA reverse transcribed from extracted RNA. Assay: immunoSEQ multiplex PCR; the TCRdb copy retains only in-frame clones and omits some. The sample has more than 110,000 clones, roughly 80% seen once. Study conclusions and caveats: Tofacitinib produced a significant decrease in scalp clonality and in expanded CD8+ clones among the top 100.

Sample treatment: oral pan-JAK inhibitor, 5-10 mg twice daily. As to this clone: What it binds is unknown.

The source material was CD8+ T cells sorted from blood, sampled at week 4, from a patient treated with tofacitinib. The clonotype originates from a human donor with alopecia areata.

CDR3 DNA: TGTGCCAGCAGCTTAGTCTCCTACGAGCAGTACTTC. Its protein product is CASSLVSYEQYF. The chain joins TRBV7-9 to TRBJ2-7; the D is unclear. Germline CDR1 reads SEHNR; CDR2 reads FQNEAQ (reference sequence). The V end lost 1 base, the J end lost 0 bases, and 1 base lay between the germline ends. The CDR3 runs 12 residues. Combining the CDR3 with reference TRBV7-9 and TRBJ2-7 gives the whole variable domain DTGVSQNPRHKITKRGQNVTFRCDPISEHNRLYWYRQTLGQGPEFLTYFQNEAQLEKSRLLSDRFSAERPKGSFSTLEIQRTEQGDSAMYLCASSLVSYEQYFGPGTRLTVT.